The 20 T cell receptor beta chains below were found in one sample sequenced in a study of long-term antiretroviral therapy in people with HIV. It was version v3.0 of the immunoSEQ assay that was run at survey level. Assay used: immunoSEQ multiplex PCR; TCRdb lists only in-frame clones, some missing. Of 9,000 to 13,000 clones listed, roughly 91% are singletons. The material was unsorted PBMCs, obtained 0.2 years before starting antiretroviral therapy. Receptors originate from a woman aged 40 to 50 with HIV.

The chain carries TRBV19 and TRBJ1-3, with 8 bases identical to TRBD1. V trimming: 5 bases; J trimming: 3 bases; junction bases outside the gene matches: 9. Germline lookup yields CDR1 LNHDA and CDR2 SQIVND (reference sequence). The CDR3 is 16 amino acids. The chain's CDR3 is CASSQSAGGFGNTIYF. CDR3 nucleotide sequence: TGTGCCAGTAGTCAGTCAGCAGGGGGCTTTGGAAACACCATATATTTT.

The chain joins TRBV13 to TRBJ2-5; a possible D gene is TRBD2 (5 bases). Germline values: CDR1 PRHDT, CDR2 FYEKMQ (reference sequence). This CDR3 is built from 17 residues. Trimming removed 0 bases at V and 4 bases at J, with 18 bases between. CDR3 DNA: TGTGCCAGCAGCTTAGGGTTTAGACTAACTCCTCCAGAGACCCAGTACTTC. Its translation is CASSLGFRLTPPETQYF. Supplemented by reference TRBV13 and TRBJ2-5, the full variable domain reads AAGVIQSPRHLIKEKRETATLKCYPIPRHDTVYWYQQGPGQDPQFLISFYEKMQSDKGSIPDRFSAQQFSDYHSELNMSSLELGDSALYFCASSLGFRLTPPETQYFGPGTRLLVL.

The rearrangement joins TRBV6-5 to TRBJ2-1, with a tentative D call TRBD1 (6 bases). The germline gives CDR1 MNHEY, CDR2 SVGAGI. The V end lost 6 bases, the J end lost 8 bases, and 20 bases lay between the germline ends. This CDR3 has 15 amino acids. CDR3 DNA: TGTGCCAGCAGCCAGGGTAGGACAGAGGGAGATGAGCAGTTCTTC. This codes for CASSQGRTEGDEQFF.

The chain recombines TRBV19 with TRBJ2-2; D could derive from TRBD1 or TRBD2 (5 bases each). Trimming took 3 bases from V and 8 from J, leaving 10 bases between them. This CDR3 spans 13 amino acids. The germline gives CDR1 LNHDA, CDR2 SQIVND (reference sequence). DNA for the CDR3: TGTGCCAGTAGTATCAATTGGGGGGGGGAGCTGTTTTTT. It translates to CASSINWGGELFF.

The V and J genes are TRBV27 and TRBJ1-1, with 8 bases identical to TRBD1. The trim removed 6 bases at V and 1 base at J, leaving 7 bases unmatched. Germline V gene lookup returns CDR1 MNHEY and CDR2 SMNVEV (reference sequence). CDR3 size: 15 residues. CDR3 loop: CASRLDRGGNTEAFF. Written as DNA, the CDR3 is TGTGCCAGCAGACTTGACAGGGGCGGGAACACTGAAGCTTTCTTT.

The rearrangement joins TRBV5-1 to TRBJ2-2; 8 bases fit TRBD1. Trimming took 0 bases from V and 4 from J; bases not matched to a gene: 5. Germline loops: CDR1 SGHRS, CDR2 YFSETQ. This CDR3 is built from 16 residues. This chain's CDR3 is CASSLGQGTRTGELFF. CDR3 DNA: TGCGCCAGCAGCTTGGGACAGGGGACTCGCACCGGGGAGCTGTTTTTT.

This clone was counted a single time. This chain connects TRBV19 to TRBJ2-1; tentatively, D is TRBD1 or TRBD2 (7 bases each). V was shortened by 11 bases and J by 7 bases, with 24 bases between the two germline ends. CDR1 is LNHDA and CDR2 is SQIVND in the germline V gene (reference sequence). The CDR3 covers 15 residues. The CDR3 DNA follows: TGTGCCCAGGGGAGGGAGAGGGGGCTTTGGAATGAGCAGTTCTTC. Encoded protein: CAQGRERGLWNEQFF.

The chain recombines TRBV7-2 with TRBJ2-7; D remains unclear. This CDR3 is built from 12 residues. CDR1 and CDR2 (germline): SGHTA, FQGNSA. V was cut by 2 bases and J by 5 bases, with 7 bases left in between. CDR3 residues: CASSLIPHEQYF. The CDR3 DNA reads as TGTGCCAGCAGCTTAATACCCCACGAGCAGTACTTC.

CDR3 protein: CSGLRTGGQQYF. In nucleotides, the CDR3 is TGCAGCGGACTGCGGACCGGGGGGCAGCAGTACTTC. The chain is built from TRBV29-1 and TRBJ2-7; the D gene is possibly TRBD2 (7 bases). Between the trimmed V and J ends, which lost 7 bases and 8 bases, there was a span of 18 bases. This CDR3 is built from 12 residues. From germline, CDR1 is SQVTM and CDR2 ANQGSEA.

A single count supports this clone. The V call is TRBV27, the J call TRBJ1-1; D ambiguous. Trimming removed 2 bases from V and 3 bases from J, with 7 bases in between. The V gene's germline CDR1 is MNHEY and CDR2 SMNVEV (reference sequence). The length of the CDR3 is 13 residues. CDR3 residues: CASSLGKYTEAFF. CDR3 bases: TGTGCCAGCAGTTTAGGGAAGTACACTGAAGCTTTCTTT.

This clone was seen just once. J is TRBJ1-6 and V is TRBV15; D uncertain. The ends were cut back, 0 bases at V and 5 bases at J, with 11 bases in the middle. Germline V gives CDR1 LNHNV, CDR2 YYDKDF (reference sequence). The CDR3 contains 16 residues. The CDR3 DNA is TGTGCCACCAGCAGAGATATTTCCCGAAATAATTCACCCCTCCACTTT. Its translation: CATSRDISRNNSPLHF.

This sequence joins TRBV14 and TRBJ2-5; 9 bases map to TRBD1. The germline V gene encodes CDR1 SGHDN and CDR2 FVKESK. The CDR3 covers 15 residues. V lost 2 bases, J lost 4 bases, and 5 bases stayed unmatched. For the CDR3, the DNA is TGTGCCAGCAGCCAACTACAGGGGGCTAGAGAGACCCAGTACTTC. As protein: CASSQLQGARETQYF.

The chain joins TRBV5-4 to TRBJ1-6; D is undetermined. The CDR3 runs 15 residues. V lost 3 bases and J 7 bases, leaving 14 bases between the germline ends. Germline V gene lookup returns CDR1 SGHNT and CDR2 YYREEE (reference sequence). In DNA form, the CDR3 reads TGTGCCAGCAGCTCTGAAGGGCAGACAAATTCACCCCTCCACTTT. Encoded protein: CASSSEGQTNSPLHF.

The V and J genes are TRBV19 and TRBJ2-3; TRBD2 is a possible D gene (6 bases). Trimming shortened V by 6 bases and J by 5 bases, and 12 bases separated the two germline ends. Germline CDR1 is LNHDA and CDR2 is SQIVND (reference sequence). The CDR3 is made up of 13 amino acids. The CDR3 is CASSRSSEDTQYF. The DNA of the CDR3 is TGTGCCAGTAGCCGGTCTAGCGAAGATACGCAGTATTTT.

CDR3 in amino acids: CASSVAGNEQFF. Written as DNA, the CDR3 is TGTGCCAGCAGCGTAGCGGGAAATGAGCAGTTCTTC. This chain connects TRBV9 to TRBJ2-1; D possibly corresponds to TRBD2 (5 bases). Germline V gives CDR1 SGDLS, CDR2 YYNGEE. CDR3 length: 12 residues. V was clipped by 0 bases and J by 7 bases, with 5 bases between them. The full variable domain, its missing parts supplied by reference TRBV9 and TRBJ2-1, is DSGVTQTPKHLITATGQRVTLRCSPRSGDLSVYWYQQSLDQGLQFLIQYYNGEERAKGNILERFSAQQFPDLHSELNLSSLELGDSALYFCASSVAGNEQFFGPGTRLTVL.

This chain links TRBV5-4 with TRBJ2-3; a possible D gene is TRBD2 (7 bases). V lost 3 bases to trimming and J lost 6 bases, with 17 bases between them. This CDR3 is 15 amino acids long. Germline CDR1 and CDR2: SGHNT and YYREEE (reference sequence). CDR3 coding DNA: TGTGCCAGCAGCTCTACGGGGGGCTGGGTGGATACGCAGTATTTT. Translated, it gives CASSSTGGWVDTQYF.

In its sample, this clone ranks as medium-sized. The chain employs TRBV19 and TRBJ2-7, with a weak D call TRBD1 (6 bases). Trimming removed 8 bases from V and 2 bases from J, with 13 bases in between. The length of the CDR3 is 13 residues. Germline-derived CDR1 and CDR2 are LNHDA and SQIVND (reference sequence). For the CDR3, the DNA is TGTGCCAGTTCAGGGGATTATACCTACGAGCAGTACTTC. Amino acids: CASSGDYTYEQYF.

V and J are TRBV7-7 and TRBJ2-3; 11 nucleotides line up with TRBD2. In germline, CDR1 is SSHAT, CDR2 FNYEAQ (reference sequence). The CDR3 covers 16 residues. V dropped 4 bases and J dropped 2; count of bases not matched to a gene: 5. The CDR3 loop is CASSWGSGGDTDTQYF. The CDR3 DNA follows: TGTGCCAGCAGCTGGGGTAGCGGGGGGGACACAGATACGCAGTATTTT.

This chain uses TRBV18 with TRBJ1-5; 10 bases are a match to TRBD1. V was pared by 6 bases and J by 0 bases, with 14 bases of the junction left unmatched. This CDR3 comprises 19 residues. The germline V gene encodes CDR1 KGHSH and CDR2 LQKENI. The CDR3, as DNA: TGTGCCAGCTCGCAAGCGTGGACAGGGGGGGGTGATAGCAATCAGCCCCAGCATTTT. Protein: CASSQAWTGGGDSNQPQHF.

V gene TRBV5-5 combines with J gene TRBJ2-2, with a weak D call TRBD2 (6 bases). The CDR3 has 16 amino acids. V lost 6 bases and J 0 bases, leaving 15 bases between the germline ends. CDR1 SGHKS and CDR2 YYEKEE come from the germline V gene (reference sequence). For the CDR3, the DNA is TGTGCCAGCAACAATCGTGGCGGGGCGAACACCGGGGAGCTGTTTTTT. Encoded protein: CASNNRGGANTGELFF.